These 20 T cell receptor beta chains were sequenced from one sample in a study of graft-versus-host responses after intestinal transplantation. Assay used: immunoSEQ multiplex PCR; TCRdb lists only in-frame clones, some missing. The sample has under 90,000 clones, around 89% seen once. For these TCRs, the target antigens are not known. The sample here was unstimulated CD8+ T cells sorted from spleen or lymph node cells, taken before transplant. Receptor source: a human donor who was the organ donor for an intestinal transplant.

CDR3 DNA: TGTGCCAGCAGCTCAAGTTACACGAACGCGGGATCCTACGAGCAGTACGTC. As protein: CASSSSYTNAGSYEQYV. The J gene is TRBJ2-7, the V gene TRBV11-2; tentatively, D is TRBD2 (6 bases). The CDR3 totals 17 residues. The V gene's germline CDR1 is SGHAT and CDR2 FQNNGV. V lost 4 bases to trimming and J lost 1 base, with 20 bases between them.

CDR3 loop: CASSFLPGQGITEAFF. The CDR3, as DNA: TGTGCCAGCAGTTTTCTCCCGGGACAGGGGATTACTGAAGCTTTCTTT. The genes are TRBV27 and TRBJ1-1, with 10 bases aligning to TRBD1. After removal of 3 bases from V and 5 bases from J, the junction contained 9 bases not matched to a gene. The CDR3 totals 16 residues. CDR1 and CDR2 from the germline V gene are MNHEY and SMNVEV (reference sequence).

The chain recombines TRBV4-3 with TRBJ2-2, with 8 positions matching TRBD1. Germline V gives CDR1 LGHNA, CDR2 YSLEER. The V segment lost 0 bases and the J segment 2 bases; nucleotides outside the gene matches: 17. There are 21 residues in the CDR3. This CDR3 is CASSQDLGRVTGARNTGELFF. The CDR3 DNA is TGCGCCAGCAGCCAAGATCTGGGGCGGGTGACAGGGGCGCGAAACACCGGGGAGCTGTTTTTT.

In its sample, this clone was seen once. The V gene is TRBV5-1, the J gene TRBJ1-1, with D maybe TRBD1 (6 bases). CDR3 size: 15 residues. Between the trimmed V and J ends, which lost 4 bases and 8 bases, there was a span of 21 bases. The V gene's germline CDR1 is SGHRS and CDR2 YFSETQ. CDR3 in amino acids: CASSPPGQSVVEAFF. In nucleotides, the CDR3 is TGCGCCAGCAGCCCCCCGGGACAATCCGTGGTGGAAGCTTTCTTT.

The V gene is TRBV6-5, the J gene TRBJ2-3, with D perhaps matching TRBD1 (6 bases). V lost 2 bases to trimming and J lost 2 bases, with 11 bases between them. The CDR3 runs to 15 residues. Germline V gene lookup returns CDR1 MNHEY and CDR2 SVGAGI. DNA of the CDR3: TGTGCCAGCAGTTACGGACAGCCCCACACAGATACGCAGTATTTT. Translation gives CASSYGQPHTDTQYF.

The CDR3 sequence: CASSTSTGVGYGYTF. The CDR3 bases are TGTGCCAGCAGTACCTCGACAGGGGTGGGTTATGGCTACACCTTC. This chain joins TRBV6-5 and TRBJ1-2; TRBD1 agrees at 8 bases. The CDR3 extends over 15 amino acids. Unmatched junction bases numbered 10, after V lost 5 bases and J lost 5 bases. Germline loops: CDR1 MNHEY, CDR2 SVGAGI.

V is TRBV5-4 and J is TRBJ2-2, with 10 bases identical to TRBD1. Unmatched junction bases numbered 5, after V lost 0 bases and J lost 6 bases. The CDR3 is 16 amino acids. The germline gives CDR1 SGHNT, CDR2 YYREEE (reference sequence). In nucleotides, the CDR3 is TGTGCCAGCAGCTTGGGGGGGACAGGGGTCGCCGGGGAGCTGTTTTTT. Encoded protein: CASSLGGTGVAGELFF. Drawing the rest from reference TRBV5-4 and TRBJ2-2, the complete variable domain is ETGVTQSPTHLIKTRGQQVTLRCSSQSGHNTVSWYQQALGQGPQFIFQYYREEENGRGNFPPRFSGLQFPNYSSELNVNALELDDSALYLCASSLGGTGVAGELFFGEGSRLTVL.

CDR3: CASTTGQGDGYTF. As DNA, the CDR3 is TGTGCCAGCACCACAGGACAGGGAGACGGCTACACCTTC. The chain carries TRBV2 and TRBJ1-2; 8 bases are shared with TRBD1. The trim removed 7 bases at V and 8 bases at J, leaving 9 bases unmatched. Germline values: CDR1 SNHLY, CDR2 FYNNEI. The CDR3 runs to 13 residues.

The rearrangement links TRBV28 to TRBJ2-5, with 11 bases fitting TRBD1. The V gene's germline CDR1 is MDHEN and CDR2 SYDVKM. Trimming removed 10 bases from V and 5 bases from J; junction bases left unmatched: 6. The length of the CDR3 is 13 residues. The CDR3 loop is CATRDRGIETQYF. Here the CDR3 DNA reads TGTGCCACCCGGGACAGGGGGATCGAGACCCAGTACTTC.

The V gene is TRBV15, the J gene TRBJ2-1; 11 bases fit TRBD1. Germline CDR1 LNHNV, CDR2 YYDKDF (reference sequence). There are 15 residues in the CDR3. The V gene end was trimmed by 1 base and the J gene end by 7 bases; junction bases not matched to a gene: 3. The CDR3 loop reads CATSRGTGGMNEQFF. The CDR3 DNA reads TGTGCCACCAGCAGAGGGACAGGGGGCATGAATGAGCAGTTCTTC.

The DNA of the CDR3 is TGTGCCAGCAGTCCCGGGAAATTCTATGGCTACACCTTC. The encoded protein is CASSPGKFYGYTF. V is TRBV27 and J is TRBJ1-2; D is uncertain. Trimming took 5 bases from V and 4 from J, leaving 11 bases between them. Looked up from germline, CDR1 is MNHEY and CDR2 is SMNVEV (reference sequence). The CDR3 runs to 13 residues.

This chain links TRBV30 with TRBJ2-3, with 8 bases fitting TRBD2. Germline CDR1 is GTSNPN and CDR2 is SVGIG (reference sequence). With V trimmed by 3 bases and J by 5 bases, 10 bases remained unmatched. The CDR3 runs to 15 residues. CDR3 region: CAWSGTGGPVDTQYF. In nucleotides, the CDR3 is TGTGCCTGGAGCGGAACGGGGGGGCCGGTAGATACGCAGTATTTT.

The chain couples TRBV27 to TRBJ2-1; 12 nucleotides agree with TRBD2. CDR3 length: 16 residues. V trimming: 2 bases; J trimming: 7 bases; junction bases outside the gene matches: 6. CDR1 MNHEY and CDR2 SMNVEV come from the germline V gene (reference sequence). The CDR3 sequence is CASSLILAGGPNEQFF. Here the CDR3 DNA reads TGTGCCAGCAGTTTAATCCTAGCGGGGGGGCCTAATGAGCAGTTCTTC.

The chain is built from TRBV4-1 and TRBJ1-1; the D gene is possibly TRBD1 (5 bases). The CDR3 extends over 18 amino acids. V was shortened by 0 bases and J by 4 bases, with 21 bases between the two germline ends. From germline, CDR1 is MGHRA and CDR2 YSYEKL. In DNA, the CDR3 is TGCGCCAGCAGCCAAGACAAAGCGGGGCTTTTAAAGGGCACTGAAGCTTTCTTT. Translated, it gives CASSQDKAGLLKGTEAFF.

The genes are TRBV5-5 and TRBJ1-5; D is perhaps TRBD1 (6 bases). The ends were cut back, 0 bases at V and 5 bases at J, with 18 bases in the middle. Germline CDR1 and CDR2: SGHKS and YYEKEE (reference sequence). This CDR3 contains 17 residues. CDR3 sequence: CASSLAGAANPYQPQHF. The CDR3 DNA follows: TGTGCCAGCAGCTTGGCAGGGGCCGCTAATCCCTATCAGCCCCAGCATTTT. The full variable domain, completed using reference TRBV5-5 and TRBJ1-5, is DAGVTQSPTHLIKTRGQQVTLRCSPISGHKSVSWYQQVLGQGPQFIFQYYEKEERGRGNFPDRFSARQFPNYSSELNVNALLLGDSALYLCASSLAGAANPYQPQHFGDGTRLSIL.

The chain is built from TRBV27 and TRBJ1-5; D remains ambiguous. V was trimmed by 8 bases and J by 0 bases, leaving 14 bases between them. This CDR3 contains 15 residues. Germline-derived CDR1 and CDR2 are MNHEY and SMNVEV (reference sequence). CDR3 DNA: TGTGCCAGCGGCCGCCGCGGGATTAGCAATCAGCCCCAGCATTTT. Amino acids: CASGRRGISNQPQHF.

The gene calls are TRBV27 and TRBJ1-6; D perhaps matches TRBD1 (5 bases). This CDR3 comprises 14 residues. Per the germline V gene, CDR1 is MNHEY and CDR2 is SMNVEV (reference sequence). Between the trimmed V and J ends, which lost 0 bases and 9 bases, there was a span of 9 bases. CDR3 region: CASSLSQGRSPLHF. Written as DNA, the CDR3 is TGTGCCAGCAGTTTATCGCAGGGTCGTTCACCCCTCCACTTT.

V and J are TRBV7-9 and TRBJ1-1; D not resolved. There are 11 residues in the CDR3. V lost 5 bases, J lost 1 base, and 2 bases lay in between. Germline loops: CDR1 SEHNR, CDR2 FQNEAQ (reference sequence). The CDR3 DNA follows: TGTGCCAGCAGCCGGAACACTGAAGCTTTCTTT. It codes for CASSRNTEAFF.

On this clone: At one end the junction does not follow the germline gene, possibly because of a read error. The CDR3 here is CASSTDRAPVF. The CDR3 bases are TGTGCCAGCAGCACGGACAGGGCCCCGGTTTTT. This chain connects TRBV7-9 to TRBJ1-4; TRBD1 matches at 8 bases. Germline lookup yields CDR1 SEHNR and CDR2 FQNEAQ (reference sequence). The CDR3 totals 11 residues.

This clone was detected once. This chain connects TRBV7-9 to TRBJ2-2; D might be TRBD2 (6 bases). The germline gives CDR1 SEHNR, CDR2 FQNEAQ (reference sequence). Deletions cut 9 bases from V and 0 bases from J, with 20 bases between. The CDR3 has 17 residues. CDR3 in amino acids: CAREGPRDGANTGELFF. CDR3 DNA: TGTGCCAGGGAGGGCCCCAGGGACGGCGCGAACACCGGGGAGCTGTTTTTT.